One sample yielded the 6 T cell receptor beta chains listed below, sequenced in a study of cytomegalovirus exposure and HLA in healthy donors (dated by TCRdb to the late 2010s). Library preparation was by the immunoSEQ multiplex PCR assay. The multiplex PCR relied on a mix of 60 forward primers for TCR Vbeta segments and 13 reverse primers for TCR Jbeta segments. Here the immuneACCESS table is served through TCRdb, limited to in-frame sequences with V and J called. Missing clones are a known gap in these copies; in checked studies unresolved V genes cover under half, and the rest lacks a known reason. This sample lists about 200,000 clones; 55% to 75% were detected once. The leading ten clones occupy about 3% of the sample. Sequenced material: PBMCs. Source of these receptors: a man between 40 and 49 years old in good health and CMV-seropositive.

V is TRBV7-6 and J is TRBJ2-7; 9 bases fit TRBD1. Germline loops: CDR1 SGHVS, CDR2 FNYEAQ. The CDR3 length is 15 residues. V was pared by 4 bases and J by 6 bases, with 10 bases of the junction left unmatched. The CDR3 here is CASSSIGTGNGEQYF. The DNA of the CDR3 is TGTGCCAGCAGCTCGATTGGGACAGGGAACGGCGAGCAGTACTTC.

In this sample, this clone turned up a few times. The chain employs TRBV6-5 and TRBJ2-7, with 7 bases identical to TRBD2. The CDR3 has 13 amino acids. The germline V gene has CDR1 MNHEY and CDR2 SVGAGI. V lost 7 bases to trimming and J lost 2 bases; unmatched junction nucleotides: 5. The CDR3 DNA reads TGTGCCAGCACAGGAGCGGGAACCTACGAGCAGTACTTC. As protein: CASTGAGTYEQYF.

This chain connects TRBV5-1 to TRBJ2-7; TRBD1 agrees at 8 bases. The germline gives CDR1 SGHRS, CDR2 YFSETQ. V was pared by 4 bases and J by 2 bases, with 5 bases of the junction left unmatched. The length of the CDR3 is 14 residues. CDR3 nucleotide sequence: TGCGCCAGCAGCGTTGGGACAGGCACCTACGAGCAGTACTTC. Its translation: CASSVGTGTYEQYF.

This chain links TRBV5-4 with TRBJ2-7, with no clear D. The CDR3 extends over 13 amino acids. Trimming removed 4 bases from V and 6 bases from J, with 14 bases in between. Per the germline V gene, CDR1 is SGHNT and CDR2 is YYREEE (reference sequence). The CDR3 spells CASSLAYESEQYF. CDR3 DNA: TGTGCCAGCAGCCTTGCTTATGAGTCCGAGCAGTACTTC.

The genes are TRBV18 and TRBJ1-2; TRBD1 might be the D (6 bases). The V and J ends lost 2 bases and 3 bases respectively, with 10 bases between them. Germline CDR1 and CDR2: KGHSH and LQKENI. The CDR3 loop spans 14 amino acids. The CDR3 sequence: CASSPSAGDYGYTF. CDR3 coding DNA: TGTGCCAGCTCACCATCCGCAGGGGACTATGGCTACACCTTC.

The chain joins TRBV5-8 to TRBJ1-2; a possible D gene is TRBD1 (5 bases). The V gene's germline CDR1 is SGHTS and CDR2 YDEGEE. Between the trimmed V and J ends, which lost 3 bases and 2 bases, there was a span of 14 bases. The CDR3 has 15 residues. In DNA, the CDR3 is TGTGCCAGCAGCTGGAACACAGGACACAACTATGGCTACACCTTC. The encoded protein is CASSWNTGHNYGYTF.